The clone carrying this TCR beta chain showed up just a few times. Its specificity is unknown. Since all of the isolated RNA was reverse transcribed, expressed TCRB transcripts were what got sequenced. TCRdb's table, derived via immunoSEQ multiplex PCR, lists solely in-frame clones and lacks some. Here the sample spans almost 350,000 clones, 7.5% to 9% being singletons. One heparinised blood draw averaging roughly 120 mL was given by each donor. V was pared by 0 bases and J by 2 bases, with 5 bases of the junction left unmatched. Germline values: CDR1 SGHDT, CDR2 YYEEEE. The CDR3 extends over 16 amino acids. This sample is part of a study of beta chain features in type 1 diabetes. Study results and caveats: Within the patient group, naive, central memory and Treg TCRB repertoires appeared more similar to each other than within healthy donors. Patients with type 1 diabetes carried fewer insertions and had more deletions at their VDJ junctions.

The TCR originated in a woman younger than 35 in good health. The chain employs TRBV5-6 and TRBJ2-3; 8 positions agree with TRBD1. The sample consisted of central memory CD4+ T cells from blood. The CDR3 region is CASSLGPGGPTDTQYF. The CDR3 bases are TGTGCCAGCAGCTTGGGGCCAGGGGGCCCCACAGATACGCAGTATTTT.